This record looks at one T cell receptor (beta chain) sequence and its context. Its antigen is not yet known. Base-call qualities are not available, and no considerably larger clone is one nucleotide away. From cysteine to phenylalanine, the CDR3 is 16 amino acids long. The kept DNA is CDR3 alone, 48 bases in frame from the first base. CDR1 and CDR2, per the germline V gene, are SGHDT and YYEEEE. V loses 4 bases at its end and J loses 0 bases; junction bases beyond the gene matches: 3. TCRbeta CDR3 regions were amplified from genomic DNA by means of the immunoSEQ Assay, a bias-controlled multiplex PCR. In the paper's pipeline: The number of nucleated cells in each sample was estimated by amplification of reference gene primers within the assay. To quantify the absolute abundance of each unique TCRbeta CDR3 rearrangement, sequence reads were collapsed and filtered. For each sample, productive Simpson clonality was calculated as the square root of Simpson's diversity index across productive rearrangements. TCRdb retrieved this table from immuneACCESS and kept in-frame rearrangements only. Not all clones are present; in checked studies, unresolved V genes account for under half, and no reason is known for the remainder. V and J calls and clone size follow that table, whereas D and trimming were derived from the DNA. For this sample the table gives 350,000 to 450,000 clones, of which 85% were detected only once. The ten largest clones take up 3.5% to 4% of the sample.

These data originate in a study of blood T cell repertoires in COVID-19 (dated by TCRdb to 2020 to 2021). Describing the broader study: Samples covering the acute and convalescent phases of COVID-19 were provided by collaborators in the United States, Italy and Spain. The material from the prospective study consisted of cDNA or gDNA derived from T cells, B-cell-depleted T cells, or PBMCs. The dataset comprised deeply sampled blood TCRbeta repertoires from subjects exposed to, actively infected with, or recovered from COVID-19. The repertoires were released in a freely available public database intended as a resource for research on the immune response to SARS-CoV-2. Samples were obtained from the ongoing ImmuneRACE study (first 160 participants) and from 1,000 to 1,500 subjects provided by 6 global collaborators. Sample metadata almost always included a de-identified subject ID, COVID-19 status, age in years and sex. Where available, HLA class I and class II types were obtained from metadata supplied by the sample provider rather than from assay-based typing.

Each collaborating institution followed its own protocols to collect whole blood in K2EDTA tubes. For TCRbeta analysis, collaborators shipped samples as frozen whole blood, isolated PBMCs, or DNA extracted from either of those sample types. The investigation overall reported the following: Clinical and demographic metadata were provided uncurated, with the amount varying by source and participant.

The sequence derives from a woman under 30 with acute or convalescent COVID-19. The chain was built from TRBV5-6 and TRBJ1-6; 8 of the junction bases match TRBD1. Sequencing was carried out using peripheral blood. Here the CDR3 is given as CASSRTGSSYNSPLHF. Read as DNA, the sequence is TGTGCCAGCAGCCGGACAGGGAGCTCCTATAATTCACCCCTCCACTTT.